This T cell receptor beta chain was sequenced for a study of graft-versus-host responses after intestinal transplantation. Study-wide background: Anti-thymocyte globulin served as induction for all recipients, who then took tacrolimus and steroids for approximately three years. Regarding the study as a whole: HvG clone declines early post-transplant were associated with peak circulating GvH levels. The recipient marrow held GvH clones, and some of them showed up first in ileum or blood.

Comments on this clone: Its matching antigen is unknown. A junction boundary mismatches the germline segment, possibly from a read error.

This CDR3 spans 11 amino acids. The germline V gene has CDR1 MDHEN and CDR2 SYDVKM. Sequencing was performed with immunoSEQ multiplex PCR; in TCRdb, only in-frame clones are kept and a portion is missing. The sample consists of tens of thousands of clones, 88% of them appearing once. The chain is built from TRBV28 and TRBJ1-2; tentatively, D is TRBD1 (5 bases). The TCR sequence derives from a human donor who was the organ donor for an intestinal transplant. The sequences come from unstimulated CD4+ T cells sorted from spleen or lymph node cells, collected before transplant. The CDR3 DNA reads TGTGCCAGCCGAAACTGGGGGGGGTTGAGGTTC. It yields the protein CASRNWGGLRF.